The 5 T cell receptor beta chains given below trace back to one sample, sequenced in a study of a mutant IDH1 vaccine in newly diagnosed glioma (dated by TCRdb to the early 2020s). In the paper's terms, the time point label means: week 5, during vaccination. Every vaccine dose consisted of 300 ug of a 20-mer mutant IDH1 peptide in Montanide, administered subcutaneously together with topical imiquimod. Library construction relied on the immunoSEQ multiplex PCR assay. Here the immuneACCESS table is served through TCRdb, limited to in-frame sequences with V and J called. Missing clones are a known gap in these copies; in checked studies unresolved V genes cover under half, and the rest lacks a known reason. The sample contains fewer than 100,000 clones, about 91% of them found a single time. The ten largest clones add up to 0.56% of the sample. For these receptors, no antigen is known. The sequenced sample was PBMCs, obtained from a glioma patient whose treatment included an IDH1 peptide vaccine. Receptors originate from a woman in her 50s with glioma.

V usage is TRBV7-2 and J usage is TRBJ2-2; tentative D call: TRBD1 (5 bases). CDR1 is SGHTA and CDR2 is FQGNSA in the germline V gene. The CDR3 has 14 residues. Trimming pared 4 bases from V and 2 bases from J, leaving 8 bases between. This chain's CDR3 is CASSSQGNTGELFF. The DNA of the CDR3 is TGTGCCAGCAGCTCTCAGGGTAACACCGGGGAGCTGTTTTTT.

The chain carries TRBV9 and TRBJ2-7, with 7 bases matching TRBD1. The CDR3 covers 14 residues. J gave up 3 bases and V 0 bases, and 3 bases lay outside the gene matches. Germline V lookup: CDR1 SGDLS, CDR2 YYNGEE. CDR3 sequence: CASSVEQGNYEQYF. The CDR3 region has the DNA TGTGCCAGCAGCGTAGAACAGGGGAACTACGAGCAGTACTTC.

This chain connects TRBV7-2 to TRBJ1-2; 7 nucleotides agree with TRBD1. In germline, CDR1 is SGHTA, CDR2 FQGNSA. Losses at the gene ends were 4 bases for V and 3 bases for J; bases not matched to a gene: 5. The length of the CDR3 is 14 residues. The CDR3 DNA reads TGTGCCAGCAGCTACCGACAGGGTGACTATGGCTACACCTTC. Translating gives CASSYRQGDYGYTF.

The chain uses TRBV15 and TRBJ1-4; 8 nucleotides line up with TRBD1. There are 15 residues in the CDR3. Per germline, CDR1 LNHNV and CDR2 YYDKDF (reference sequence). Trimming cost V 5 bases and J 7 bases; bases outside gene matches: 9. CDR3 sequence reads: CATSFPQGESEKLFF. CDR3 DNA sequence: TGTGCCACCAGCTTCCCACAGGGGGAAAGTGAAAAACTGTTTTTT.

The chain employs TRBV5-4 and TRBJ2-7, with 11 bases fitting TRBD2. CDR3 length: 15 residues. The germline CDR1 and CDR2 sequences are SGHNT and YYREEE (reference sequence). V trimming: 4 bases; J trimming: 2 bases; junction bases outside the gene matches: 5. The CDR3 coding sequence is TGTGCCAGCAGCGCGGGGACTAGCGGTACCTACGAGCAGTACTTC. Amino acids: CASSAGTSGTYEQYF.